This TCR beta chain was obtained from a study of identical twins. Details on this clonotype: Its target is unknown.

The V gene lost 3 bases and the J gene lost 1 base, with 12 bases spanning the gap. CDR3 length: 14 amino acids. The germline V gene encodes CDR1 DFQATT and CDR2 SNEGSKA (reference sequence). Study-wide results and limits: Abundant beta clonotypes from cord blood had fewer insertions, unlike memory repertoires, which showed none.

Template switching added a universal primer site; cDNA carried unique molecular identifiers. From the 5' RACE reads, TCRdb called clonotypes with MiXCR, one entry per CDR3 protein. The sample includes just under 550,000 distinct CDR3 sequences, approximately 16% of them seen just once. The same sample was also used in a study of yellow fever vaccine responses in identical twins. That source adds: Reports say the vaccine T cell response in twins looked partly convergent and partly personalized.

The sample taken for sequencing was CD4+ T cells sorted from blood. This chain joins TRBV20-1 and TRBJ2-5, with D maybe TRBD2 (5 bases). This clonotype originated in a woman aged 18-35 years in good health. The CDR3 region has the DNA TGCAGTGCTAGGTTAGCGCGTACCCAAGAGACCCAGTACTTC. It yields the protein CSARLARTQETQYF.